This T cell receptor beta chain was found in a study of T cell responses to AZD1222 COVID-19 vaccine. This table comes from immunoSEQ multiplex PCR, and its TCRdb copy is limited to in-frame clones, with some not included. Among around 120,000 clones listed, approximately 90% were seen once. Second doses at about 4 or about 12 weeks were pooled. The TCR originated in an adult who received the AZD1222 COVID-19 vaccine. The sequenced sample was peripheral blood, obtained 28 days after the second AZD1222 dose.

The DNA for the CDR3 is TGTGCCAGCAGCGTTAGCGGGAGCGTGACAGATACGCAGTATTTT. Translation: CASSVSGSVTDTQYF. J is TRBJ2-3 and V is TRBV9; 9 bases agree with TRBD2. CDR3 length equals 15 residues. Germline CDR1 is SGDLS and CDR2 is YYNGEE. The V gene end was trimmed by 2 bases and the J gene end by 3 bases; junction bases not matched to a gene: 4. Full variable domain (missing parts from reference TRBV9 and TRBJ2-3): DSGVTQTPKHLITATGQRVTLRCSPRSGDLSVYWYQQSLDQGLQFLIQYYNGEERAKGNILERFSAQQFPDLHSELNLSSLELGDSALYFCASSVSGSVTDTQYFGPGTRLTVL.